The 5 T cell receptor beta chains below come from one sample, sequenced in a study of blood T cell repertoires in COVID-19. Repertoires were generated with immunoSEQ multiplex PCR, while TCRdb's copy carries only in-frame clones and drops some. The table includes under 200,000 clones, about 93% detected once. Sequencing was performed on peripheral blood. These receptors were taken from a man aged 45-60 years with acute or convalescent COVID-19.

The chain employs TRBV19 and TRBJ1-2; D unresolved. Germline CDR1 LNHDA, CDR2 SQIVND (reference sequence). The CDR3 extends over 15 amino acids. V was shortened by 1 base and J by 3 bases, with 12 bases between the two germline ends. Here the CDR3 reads CASSIGALGHYGYTF. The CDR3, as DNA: TGTGCCAGTAGTATAGGGGCCTTGGGCCACTATGGCTACACCTTC.

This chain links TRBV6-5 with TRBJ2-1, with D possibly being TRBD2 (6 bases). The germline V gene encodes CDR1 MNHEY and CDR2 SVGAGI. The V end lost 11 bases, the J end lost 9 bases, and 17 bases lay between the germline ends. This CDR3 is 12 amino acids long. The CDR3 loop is CAGQAGTREQFF. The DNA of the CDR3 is TGTGCCGGTCAAGCAGGGACTCGTGAGCAGTTCTTC.

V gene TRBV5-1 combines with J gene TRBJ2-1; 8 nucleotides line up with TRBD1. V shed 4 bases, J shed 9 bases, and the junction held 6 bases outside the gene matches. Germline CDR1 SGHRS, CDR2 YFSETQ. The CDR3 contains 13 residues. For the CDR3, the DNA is TGCGCCAGCAGCCCTGGACAGGGTGGTGAGCAGTTCTTC. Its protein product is CASSPGQGGEQFF.

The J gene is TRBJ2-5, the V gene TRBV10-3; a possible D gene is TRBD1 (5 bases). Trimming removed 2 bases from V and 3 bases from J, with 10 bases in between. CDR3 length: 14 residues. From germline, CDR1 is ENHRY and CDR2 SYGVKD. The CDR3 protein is CAISEGSREETQYF. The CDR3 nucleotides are TGTGCCATCAGTGAGGGCTCCAGGGAAGAGACCCAGTACTTC.

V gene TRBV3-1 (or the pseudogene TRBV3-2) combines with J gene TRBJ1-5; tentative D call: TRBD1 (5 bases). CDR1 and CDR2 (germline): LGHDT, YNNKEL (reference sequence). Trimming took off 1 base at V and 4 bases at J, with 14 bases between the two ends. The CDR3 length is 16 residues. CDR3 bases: TGTGCCAGCAGCCAAGGCGACAGTTACCTGAATCAGCCCCAGCATTTT. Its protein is CASSQGDSYLNQPQHF.